Presented here are 19 T cell receptor beta chains from one specimen sequenced in a study of T cell repertoires in cytomegalovirus infection. One entry per CDR3 protein results from TCRdb running MiXCR on the reads. The repertoire consists of about 300,000 distinct CDR3 sequences, with 8% to 10% occurring once and the leading ten covering 2.5%. Specimen: PBMCs. These receptor sequences come from a human donor in good health (CMV status not recorded). Some clones in this sample may be carry-over from other donors' samples.

This rearrangement joins TRBV18 to TRBJ1-5; D gene uncertain. The CDR3 extends over 15 amino acids. Per the germline V gene, CDR1 is KGHSH and CDR2 is LQKENI. Trimming took 3 bases from V and 3 from J, leaving 12 bases between them. CDR3 protein: CASSPSQLNNQPQHF. In nucleotides, the CDR3 is TGTGCCAGCTCACCGTCACAGCTCAACAATCAGCCCCAGCATTTT.

This clonotype was seen many times. The J gene is TRBJ2-7, the V gene TRBV28; 7 nucleotides match TRBD2. The V segment lost 5 bases and the J segment 4 bases; nucleotides outside the gene matches: 17. Germline loops: CDR1 MDHEN, CDR2 SYDVKM. The CDR3 sequence is 17 residues long. The CDR3 coding sequence is TGTGCCAGCAGTCCCCCCTATGGCAGCGGGGACCGTTACGAGCAGTACGTC. Translated, it gives CASSPPYGSGDRYEQYV.

This clonotype was counted only a few times. The CDR3 reads CASSQPGTGVHEQYF. CDR3 DNA: TGTGCCAGCAGCCAGCCCGGAACAGGGGTCCACGAGCAGTACTTC. The V call is TRBV14, the J call TRBJ2-7; 7 bases line up with TRBD1. After removal of 3 bases from V and 5 bases from J, the junction contained 10 bases not matched to a gene. CDR1 and CDR2 (germline): SGHDN, FVKESK. This CDR3 region has 15 residues.

The chain couples TRBV11-2 to TRBJ1-2; TRBD1 is a possible D gene (6 bases). The V gene's germline CDR1 is SGHAT and CDR2 FQNNGV. The V end was cut by 3 bases, the J end by 4 bases, with 24 bases between. The CDR3 extends over 18 amino acids. The CDR3 region has the DNA TGTGCCAGCAGCTTGGGGGGGGGGGCAATAGTAAAAGTCTATGGCTACACCTTC. Protein sequence: CASSLGGGAIVKVYGYTF.

Only a few counts were recorded for this clonotype. V gene TRBV5-6 combines with J gene TRBJ2-1, with D possibly matching TRBD2 (5 bases). The CDR3 is 15 residues long. CDR1 and CDR2 (germline): SGHDT, YYEEEE. V was cut by 4 bases and J by 0 bases, with 11 bases left in between. CDR3 loop: CASSADGLSYNEQFF. Here the CDR3 DNA reads TGTGCCAGCAGCGCCGACGGACTCTCCTACAATGAGCAGTTCTTC. Full variable domain (outside the CDR3, taken from reference TRBV5-6 and TRBJ2-1): DAGVTQSPTHLIKTRGQQVTLRCSPKSGHDTVSWYQQALGQGPQFIFQYYEEEERQRGNFPDRFSGHQFPNYSSELNVNALLLGDSALYLCASSADGLSYNEQFFGPGTRLTVL.

This clonotype was found a few times. The chain has TRBV20-1 and TRBJ2-1, with D possibly matching TRBD1 (6 bases). V was cut by 5 bases and J by 4 bases, with 15 bases left in between. CDR1 is DFQATT and CDR2 is SNEGSKA in the germline V gene (reference sequence). The CDR3 is made up of 14 amino acids. The CDR3 DNA sequence: TGCAGTGCTCGTAAACCGGACAGTTACAATGAGCAGTTCTTC. Its translation is CSARKPDSYNEQFF.

This clonotype was found many times. This chain joins TRBV20-1 and TRBJ1-6; D unclear. Germline V gives CDR1 DFQATT, CDR2 SNEGSKA (reference sequence). V lost 5 bases, J lost 2 bases, and 10 bases lay in between. The CDR3 has 14 residues. The CDR3 reads CSASSGAYNSPLHF. The DNA of the CDR3 is TGCAGTGCTTCCTCTGGAGCCTATAATTCACCCCTCCACTTT.

This clonotype came up many times. The rearrangement uses TRBV7-6 and TRBJ2-1; 8 nucleotides match TRBD2. Trimming removed 3 bases from V and 1 base from J; junction bases left unmatched: 5. The CDR3 spans 16 residues. Germline V gives CDR1 SGHVS, CDR2 FNYEAQ. DNA for the CDR3: TGTGCCAGCAGCTTTCGCAGCGGGGGATCCTACAATGAGCAGTTCTTC. Translation: CASSFRSGGSYNEQFF.

V and J are TRBV5-1 and TRBJ1-1; TRBD1 aligns across 7 bases. Germline values: CDR1 SGHRS, CDR2 YFSETQ. The junction had 5 bases not matched to a gene; V was cut back by 3 bases and J by 0 bases. The CDR3 is 15 amino acids. The CDR3 DNA sequence: TGCGCCAGCAGCTCCGGGACAGCGTTGAACACTGAAGCTTTCTTT. Residues: CASSSGTALNTEAFF.

This clonotype was seen just once. A read error may be the cause here, since a much bigger clone is one base away. Because it lacks the conserved phenylalanine or tryptophan at the end, this CDR3 is likely a read error. The chain carries TRBV5-1 and TRBJ1-1; D is possibly TRBD1 (6 bases). This CDR3 contains 14 residues. Germline CDR1 SGHRS, CDR2 YFSETQ. V was pared by 4 bases and J by 4 bases, with 14 bases between. The CDR3 loop reads CASSRGGLGTEAFC. In nucleotides, the CDR3 is TGCGCCAGCAGCAGAGGGGGGTTGGGCACTGAAGCTTTCTGT.

This clonotype has at least ten counts. The chain uses TRBV7-8 and TRBJ2-3; D unclear. Germline assignment: CDR1 SGHVS and CDR2 FQNEAQ. This CDR3 is built from 13 residues. The V and J ends lost 1 base and 5 bases respectively, with 7 bases between them. The CDR3 DNA reads TGTGCCAGCAGCTTAGGTTCCCAAGATACGCAGTATTTT. Translated, it gives CASSLGSQDTQYF.

This clonotype was counted only a few times. This sequence joins TRBV2 and TRBJ2-2; no reliable D call. The germline gives CDR1 SNHLY, CDR2 FYNNEI. V lost 7 bases and J 2 bases, leaving 14 bases between the germline ends. The CDR3 is made up of 15 amino acids. The DNA for the CDR3 is TGTGCCAGCAATCGCCTATCAAAAAACACCGGGGAGCTGTTTTTT. Translated: CASNRLSKNTGELFF.

This clonotype has a count of ten or more. The chain combines TRBV28 with TRBJ2-4; 8 bases fit TRBD2. The CDR3 sequence is 15 residues long. CDR1 MDHEN and CDR2 SYDVKM come from the germline V gene. Germline trimming cut 7 bases from V and 4 bases from J; bases unmatched to any gene: 9. The CDR3 nucleotides read TGTGCCAGCAATTCGGGAGGGACACGAAAAAACATTCAGTACTTC. This encodes CASNSGGTRKNIQYF.

The J gene is TRBJ2-1, the V gene TRBV27, with D perhaps matching TRBD1 (6 bases). This CDR3 contains 13 residues. The V end lost 5 bases, the J end lost 8 bases, and 13 bases lay between the germline ends. The V gene's germline CDR1 is MNHEY and CDR2 SMNVEV (reference sequence). CDR3 DNA: TGTGCCAGCAGTCGCTACAGGGTAGATGAGCAGTTCTTC. It specifies CASSRYRVDEQFF.

This clonotype has only a few counts. V and J are TRBV18 and TRBJ2-7; TRBD2 aligns across 9 bases. This CDR3 has 15 residues. In germline, CDR1 is KGHSH, CDR2 LQKENI. V shed 3 bases, J shed 5 bases, and the junction held 8 bases outside the gene matches. The CDR3 sequence: CASSPGLAGRNEQYF. The DNA for the CDR3 is TGTGCCAGCTCACCCGGCCTAGCGGGGAGGAACGAGCAGTACTTC.

This clonotype has at least ten counts. V and J are TRBV7-3 and TRBJ1-2; D ambiguous. Germline CDR1 and CDR2: SGHTA and FQGTGA. The CDR3 is 13 amino acids. V lost 0 bases and J 8 bases, leaving 10 bases between the germline ends. CDR3 loop: CASSLTWREGYTF. Here the CDR3 DNA reads TGTGCCAGCAGCTTAACGTGGAGGGAAGGCTACACCTTC.

This clonotype was recorded many times. The chain carries TRBV15 and TRBJ1-2, with a possible D match to TRBD1 (6 bases). The V gene's germline CDR1 is LNHNV and CDR2 YYDKDF (reference sequence). V lost 5 bases to trimming and J lost 2 bases, with 12 bases between them. The CDR3 has 14 residues. CDR3 protein: CATSQGGRNYGYTF. The CDR3 DNA reads TGTGCCACCAGCCAAGGGGGGCGAAACTATGGCTACACCTTC.

This clonotype has a count of ten or more. The chain is built from TRBV7-2 and TRBJ2-3; a possible D gene is TRBD2 (7 bases). This CDR3 comprises 20 residues. Trimming pared 1 base from V and 3 bases from J, leaving 26 bases between. CDR1 and CDR2 (germline): SGHTA, FQGNSA. The CDR3 region has the DNA TGTGCCAGCAGCTTAGAGGGGGGGGGGCGCGGTATTTACTTGACAGATACGCAGTATTTT. Its translation: CASSLEGGGRGIYLTDTQYF.

This clonotype has at least ten counts. The chain recombines TRBV7-2 with TRBJ2-2; D may be TRBD1 (6 bases). The CDR3 is 13 residues long. Trimming took 6 bases from V and 5 from J, leaving 10 bases between them. From germline, CDR1 is SGHTA and CDR2 FQGNSA. This CDR3 is CASRAGVTGELFF. CDR3 sequence (DNA): TGTGCCAGCAGGGCAGGGGTAACCGGGGAGCTGTTTTTT.